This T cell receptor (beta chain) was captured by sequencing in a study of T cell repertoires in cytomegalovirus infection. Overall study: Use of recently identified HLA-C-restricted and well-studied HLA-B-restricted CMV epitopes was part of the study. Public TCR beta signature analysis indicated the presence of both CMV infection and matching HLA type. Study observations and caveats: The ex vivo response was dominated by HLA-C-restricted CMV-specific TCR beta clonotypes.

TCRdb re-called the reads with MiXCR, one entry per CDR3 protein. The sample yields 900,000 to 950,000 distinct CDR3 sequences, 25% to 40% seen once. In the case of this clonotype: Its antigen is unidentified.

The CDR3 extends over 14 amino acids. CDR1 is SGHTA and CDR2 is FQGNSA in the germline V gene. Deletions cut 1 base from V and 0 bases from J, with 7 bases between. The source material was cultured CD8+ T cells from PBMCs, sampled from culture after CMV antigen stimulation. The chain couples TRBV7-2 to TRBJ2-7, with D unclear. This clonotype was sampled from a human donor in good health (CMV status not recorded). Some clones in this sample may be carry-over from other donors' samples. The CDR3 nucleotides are TGTGCCAGCAGCTTAGTCCCGACCTCCTACGAGCAGTACTTC. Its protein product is CASSLVPTSYEQYF.